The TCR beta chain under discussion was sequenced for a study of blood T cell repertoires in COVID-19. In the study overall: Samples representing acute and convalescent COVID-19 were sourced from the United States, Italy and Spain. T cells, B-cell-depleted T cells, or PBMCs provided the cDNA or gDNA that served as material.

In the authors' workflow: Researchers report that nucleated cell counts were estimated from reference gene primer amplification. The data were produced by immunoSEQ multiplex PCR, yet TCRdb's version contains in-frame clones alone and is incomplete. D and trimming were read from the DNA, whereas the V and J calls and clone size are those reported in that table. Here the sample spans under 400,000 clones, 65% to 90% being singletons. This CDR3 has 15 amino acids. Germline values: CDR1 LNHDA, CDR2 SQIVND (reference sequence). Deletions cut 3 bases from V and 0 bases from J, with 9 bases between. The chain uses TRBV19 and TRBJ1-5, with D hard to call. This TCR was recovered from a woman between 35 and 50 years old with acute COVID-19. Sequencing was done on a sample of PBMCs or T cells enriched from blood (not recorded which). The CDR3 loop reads CASSIGGNSNQPQHF. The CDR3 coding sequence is TGTGCCAGTAGTATTGGCGGTAATAGCAATCAGCCCCAGCATTTT.